Following are 21 T cell receptor beta chains from one sample sequenced in a study of blood T cell repertoires in COVID-19. The assay was immunoSEQ multiplex PCR, and TCRdb's table has in-frame clones only and misses some. Here the sample spans 240,000 or so clones, around nine tenths being singletons. The specimen sequenced was peripheral blood. Receptors were obtained from a woman between 65 and 79 years old with active or convalescent COVID-19.

The gene calls are TRBV11-2 and TRBJ2-1; TRBD2 matches 7 bases. Germline assignment: CDR1 SGHAT and CDR2 FQNNGV. CDR3 length: 15 amino acids. Trimming removed 4 bases from V and 6 bases from J; junction bases left unmatched: 9. DNA for the CDR3: TGTGCCAGCAGCTCCGGACTAGAGTGGGCCAATGAGCAGTTCTTC. Amino acid sequence: CASSSGLEWANEQFF.

About this clone itself: Additional DNA sequences in this sample encode the identical CDR3. The chain combines TRBV2 with TRBJ1-1; no clear D gene. The germline V gene has CDR1 SNHLY and CDR2 FYNNEI. The CDR3 loop spans 14 amino acids. V was trimmed by 1 base and J by 1 base, leaving 7 bases between them. DNA for the CDR3: TGTGCCAGCAGTGAAGTCCGCGGGAACACTGAAGCTTTCTTT. Residues: CASSEVRGNTEAFF.

The rearrangement joins TRBV4-2 to TRBJ2-5; no clear D gene. Trimming took 0 bases from V and 5 from J, leaving 13 bases between them. This CDR3 spans 15 amino acids. Germline lookup yields CDR1 LGHNA and CDR2 YNFKEQ. CDR3 nucleotides: TGTGCCAGCAGCCAAGATTATAAAGCACAGGAGACCCAGTACTTC. It encodes CASSQDYKAQETQYF.

This chain joins TRBV7-3 and TRBJ1-1, with D tentatively TRBD1 (5 bases). Germline V gives CDR1 SGHTA, CDR2 FQGTGA. Trimming removed 5 bases at V and 3 bases at J, with 16 bases between. This CDR3 comprises 15 residues. CDR3 coding DNA: TGTGCCAGCAGCCCGCGACAGACATCTTACACTGAAGCTTTCTTT. Its translation is CASSPRQTSYTEAFF.

J is TRBJ1-2 and V is TRBV28; 7 bases match TRBD1. Trimming removed 3 bases from V and 4 bases from J; junction bases left unmatched: 11. This CDR3 spans 16 amino acids. Per germline, CDR1 MDHEN and CDR2 SYDVKM. The CDR3 region has the DNA TGTGCCAGCAGTTTTCCTCCTGGACAGGCCGGCTATGGCTACACCTTC. Translating it yields CASSFPPGQAGYGYTF.

This clone has only one observation. V gene TRBV6-1 combines with J gene TRBJ2-2; D possibly corresponds to TRBD1 (6 bases). V dropped 4 bases and J dropped 6 bases, with 21 bases sitting between them. Germline CDR1 and CDR2: MNHNS and SASEGT. The CDR3 spans 17 residues. CDR3 DNA: TGTGCCAGCAGTGGAGACAGGATAGGAGCAAAGGCCGGGGAGCTGTTTTTT. Amino acids: CASSGDRIGAKAGELFF.

The chain joins TRBV11-2 to TRBJ2-5, with D unresolved. CDR1 is SGHAT, CDR2 FQNNGV, per germline. The CDR3 extends over 15 amino acids. V was clipped by 2 bases and J by 2 bases, with 12 bases between them. The CDR3 nucleotides are TGTGCCAGCAGCTTAATAGGCGGCAAACAAGAGACCCAGTACTTC. This codes for CASSLIGGKQETQYF.

Details on this clone: Other DNA sequences from this sample encode an identical CDR3 as well. The chain carries TRBV9 and TRBJ1-2; 10 bases fit TRBD1. Germline V gene sequence: CDR1 SGDLS, CDR2 YYNGEE. The ends lost 2 bases at V and 7 bases at J; junction bases unmatched: 2. CDR3 length: 13 residues. Here the CDR3 DNA reads TGTGCCAGCAGCGTCGACAGGGGGCTTGGCTACACCTTC. Translating gives CASSVDRGLGYTF.

The chain carries TRBV27 and TRBJ2-2; D might be TRBD1 (6 bases). The germline V and J ends were trimmed by 5 bases and 7 bases, with 8 bases remaining between them. CDR1 is MNHEY and CDR2 is SMNVEV in the germline V gene (reference sequence). This CDR3 region has 12 residues. The CDR3 DNA is TGTGCCAGCAGTCCCAGGGGCGGGGAGCTGTTTTTT. Protein sequence: CASSPRGGELFF.

This clone was recorded a few times. The genes are TRBV6-5 and TRBJ2-6; D ambiguous. The CDR3 covers 14 residues. Germline CDR1 is MNHEY and CDR2 is SVGAGI. Trimming took 5 bases from V and 2 from J, leaving 7 bases between them. The CDR3 region is CASSRSAGANVLTF. CDR3 in DNA: TGTGCCAGCAGTCGTTCAGCTGGGGCCAACGTCCTGACTTTC.

Points on this clone: One junction end disagrees with the germline gene, perhaps due to a read error. This chain joins TRBV5-6 and TRBJ1-4; 11 nucleotides agree with TRBD1. Germline CDR1 SGHDT, CDR2 YYEEEE. The CDR3 has 14 amino acids. DNA of the CDR3: TGTGCCAGCAGCCGGGACAGGGGGAATGGAAAACTGTTTTTT. Protein: CASSRDRGNGKLFF.

This clone was counted only a few times. The chain combines TRBV10-3 with TRBJ2-5; the match to TRBD1 covers 10 bases. Germline V lookup: CDR1 ENHRY, CDR2 SYGVKD. This CDR3 has 13 residues. J was trimmed by 4 bases and V by 6 bases; bases with no gene match: 2. The CDR3 spells CAISWDRGETQYF. The CDR3 DNA reads as TGTGCCATCAGCTGGGACAGGGGAGAGACCCAGTACTTC.

The V call is TRBV5-1, the J call TRBJ2-3, with 9 nucleotides matching TRBD1. The CDR3 is 17 residues long. Trimming took 5 bases from V and 1 from J; bases not matched to a gene: 11. Germline-derived CDR1 and CDR2 are SGHRS and YFSETQ. The CDR3 coding sequence is TGCGCCAGCAGTCCCTTAACGGGACAGGGAGGCACAGATACGCAGTATTTT. This gives the protein CASSPLTGQGGTDTQYF.

This clone appeared once. V gene TRBV6-4 combines with J gene TRBJ1-5; D not certain. V lost 4 bases to trimming and J lost 6 bases, with 10 bases between them. Germline-derived CDR1 and CDR2 are MRHNA and SNTAGT. The CDR3 sequence is 13 residues long. The chain's CDR3 is CASSVEGGQPQHF. CDR3 nucleotides: TGTGCCAGCAGTGTTGAGGGAGGTCAGCCCCAGCATTTT.

The chain joins TRBV6-1 to TRBJ1-2, with 8 bases identical to TRBD1. Trimming took 3 bases from V and 5 from J; bases not matched to a gene: 5. The CDR3 runs to 14 residues. CDR1 is MNHNS, CDR2 SASEGT, per germline. Here the CDR3 reads CASSDAGQVYGYTF. As DNA, the CDR3 is TGTGCCAGCAGTGACGCGGGACAGGTATATGGCTACACCTTC.

This chain joins TRBV29-1 and TRBJ2-3; D is unclear. There are 17 residues in the CDR3. The V gene lost 6 bases and the J gene lost 0 bases, with 22 bases spanning the gap. Germline CDR1 SQVTM, CDR2 ANQGSEA. The CDR3 loop reads CSVDRVVEITSTDTQYF. In DNA form, the CDR3 reads TGCAGCGTCGACCGGGTTGTGGAGATAACTAGCACAGATACGCAGTATTTT.

The chain couples TRBV2 to TRBJ1-6, with D perhaps matching TRBD1 (5 bases). This CDR3 region has 16 residues. Germline V CDR1 and CDR2: SNHLY, FYNNEI. V was cut by 7 bases and J by 5 bases, with 18 bases left in between. The CDR3 DNA reads as TGTGCCAGCACGCCTCGCGGGGGGGAAAATAATTCACCCCTCCACTTT. Residues: CASTPRGGENNSPLHF. The whole variable domain, remainder taken from reference TRBV2 and TRBJ1-6, is EPEVTQTPSHQVTQMGQEVILRCVPISNHLYFYWYRQILGQKVEFLVSFYNNEISEKSEIFDDQFSVERPDGSNFTLKIRSTKLEDSAMYFCASTPRGGENNSPLHFGNGTRLTVT.

On this clone itself: One end of the junction is discordant with germline, which a read error may explain. The gene calls are TRBV18 and TRBJ1-6; D is perhaps TRBD1 (5 bases). This CDR3 has 15 residues. Germline CDR1 KGHSH, CDR2 LQKENI. The CDR3 sequence: CASSPPGGYTSPLHF. The CDR3 DNA follows: TGTGCCAGCTCCCCCCCCGGGGGTTATACTTCACCCCTCCACTTT. The full variable domain, its missing parts supplied by reference TRBV18 and TRBJ1-6, is NAGVMQNPRHLVRRRGQEARLRCSPMKGHSHVYWYRQLPEEGLKFMVYLQKENIIDESGMPKERFSAEFPKEGPSILRIQQVVRGDSAAYFCASSPPGGYTSPLHFGNGTRLTVT.

This clone was detected only a few times. The gene calls are TRBV6-6 and TRBJ1-1, with 7 bases aligning to TRBD1. CDR3 length: 19 amino acids. CDR1 and CDR2 from the germline V gene are MNHNY and SVGAGI (reference sequence). J was trimmed by 0 bases and V by 5 bases; bases with no gene match: 18. The CDR3 reads CASSLRPPLQGLMNTEAFF. Written as DNA, the CDR3 is TGTGCCAGCAGTCTAAGGCCTCCTCTACAGGGGCTTATGAACACTGAAGCTTTCTTT.

The V call is TRBV7-2, the J call TRBJ1-1, with D possibly being TRBD1 (5 bases). This CDR3 is 13 amino acids long. V lost 5 bases and J lost 7, with 14 bases in between. Germline CDR1 reads SGHTA; CDR2 reads FQGNSA. CDR3 in DNA: TGTGCCAGCAGCACCCGACAGAGCAGTGAAGCTTTCTTT. This encodes CASSTRQSSEAFF.

The chain joins TRBV5-5 to TRBJ2-5; D possibly corresponds to TRBD2 (6 bases). This CDR3 has 13 amino acids. The germline V and J ends were trimmed by 3 bases and 4 bases, with 10 bases remaining between them. Germline loops: CDR1 SGHKS, CDR2 YYEKEE (reference sequence). CDR3 amino acids: CASSYGGRETQYF. The CDR3, as DNA: TGTGCCAGCAGCTACGGGGGTAGAGAGACCCAGTACTTC.